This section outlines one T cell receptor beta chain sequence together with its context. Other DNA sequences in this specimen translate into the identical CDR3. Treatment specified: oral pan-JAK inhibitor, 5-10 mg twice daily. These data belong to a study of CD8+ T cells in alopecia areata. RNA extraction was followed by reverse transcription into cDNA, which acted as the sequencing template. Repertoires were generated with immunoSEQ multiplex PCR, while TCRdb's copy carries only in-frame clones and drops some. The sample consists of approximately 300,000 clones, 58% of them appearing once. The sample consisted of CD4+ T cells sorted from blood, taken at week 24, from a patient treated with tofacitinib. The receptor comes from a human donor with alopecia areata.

CDR3 nucleotide sequence: TGTGCCAGCAGCAACTACGAGCAGTACTTC. This sequence encodes CASSNYEQYF. The chain employs TRBV2 and TRBJ2-7; no firm D call. The germline gives CDR1 SNHLY, CDR2 FYNNEI. The V end was cut by 6 bases, the J end by 3 bases, with 3 bases between. This CDR3 is built from 10 residues.